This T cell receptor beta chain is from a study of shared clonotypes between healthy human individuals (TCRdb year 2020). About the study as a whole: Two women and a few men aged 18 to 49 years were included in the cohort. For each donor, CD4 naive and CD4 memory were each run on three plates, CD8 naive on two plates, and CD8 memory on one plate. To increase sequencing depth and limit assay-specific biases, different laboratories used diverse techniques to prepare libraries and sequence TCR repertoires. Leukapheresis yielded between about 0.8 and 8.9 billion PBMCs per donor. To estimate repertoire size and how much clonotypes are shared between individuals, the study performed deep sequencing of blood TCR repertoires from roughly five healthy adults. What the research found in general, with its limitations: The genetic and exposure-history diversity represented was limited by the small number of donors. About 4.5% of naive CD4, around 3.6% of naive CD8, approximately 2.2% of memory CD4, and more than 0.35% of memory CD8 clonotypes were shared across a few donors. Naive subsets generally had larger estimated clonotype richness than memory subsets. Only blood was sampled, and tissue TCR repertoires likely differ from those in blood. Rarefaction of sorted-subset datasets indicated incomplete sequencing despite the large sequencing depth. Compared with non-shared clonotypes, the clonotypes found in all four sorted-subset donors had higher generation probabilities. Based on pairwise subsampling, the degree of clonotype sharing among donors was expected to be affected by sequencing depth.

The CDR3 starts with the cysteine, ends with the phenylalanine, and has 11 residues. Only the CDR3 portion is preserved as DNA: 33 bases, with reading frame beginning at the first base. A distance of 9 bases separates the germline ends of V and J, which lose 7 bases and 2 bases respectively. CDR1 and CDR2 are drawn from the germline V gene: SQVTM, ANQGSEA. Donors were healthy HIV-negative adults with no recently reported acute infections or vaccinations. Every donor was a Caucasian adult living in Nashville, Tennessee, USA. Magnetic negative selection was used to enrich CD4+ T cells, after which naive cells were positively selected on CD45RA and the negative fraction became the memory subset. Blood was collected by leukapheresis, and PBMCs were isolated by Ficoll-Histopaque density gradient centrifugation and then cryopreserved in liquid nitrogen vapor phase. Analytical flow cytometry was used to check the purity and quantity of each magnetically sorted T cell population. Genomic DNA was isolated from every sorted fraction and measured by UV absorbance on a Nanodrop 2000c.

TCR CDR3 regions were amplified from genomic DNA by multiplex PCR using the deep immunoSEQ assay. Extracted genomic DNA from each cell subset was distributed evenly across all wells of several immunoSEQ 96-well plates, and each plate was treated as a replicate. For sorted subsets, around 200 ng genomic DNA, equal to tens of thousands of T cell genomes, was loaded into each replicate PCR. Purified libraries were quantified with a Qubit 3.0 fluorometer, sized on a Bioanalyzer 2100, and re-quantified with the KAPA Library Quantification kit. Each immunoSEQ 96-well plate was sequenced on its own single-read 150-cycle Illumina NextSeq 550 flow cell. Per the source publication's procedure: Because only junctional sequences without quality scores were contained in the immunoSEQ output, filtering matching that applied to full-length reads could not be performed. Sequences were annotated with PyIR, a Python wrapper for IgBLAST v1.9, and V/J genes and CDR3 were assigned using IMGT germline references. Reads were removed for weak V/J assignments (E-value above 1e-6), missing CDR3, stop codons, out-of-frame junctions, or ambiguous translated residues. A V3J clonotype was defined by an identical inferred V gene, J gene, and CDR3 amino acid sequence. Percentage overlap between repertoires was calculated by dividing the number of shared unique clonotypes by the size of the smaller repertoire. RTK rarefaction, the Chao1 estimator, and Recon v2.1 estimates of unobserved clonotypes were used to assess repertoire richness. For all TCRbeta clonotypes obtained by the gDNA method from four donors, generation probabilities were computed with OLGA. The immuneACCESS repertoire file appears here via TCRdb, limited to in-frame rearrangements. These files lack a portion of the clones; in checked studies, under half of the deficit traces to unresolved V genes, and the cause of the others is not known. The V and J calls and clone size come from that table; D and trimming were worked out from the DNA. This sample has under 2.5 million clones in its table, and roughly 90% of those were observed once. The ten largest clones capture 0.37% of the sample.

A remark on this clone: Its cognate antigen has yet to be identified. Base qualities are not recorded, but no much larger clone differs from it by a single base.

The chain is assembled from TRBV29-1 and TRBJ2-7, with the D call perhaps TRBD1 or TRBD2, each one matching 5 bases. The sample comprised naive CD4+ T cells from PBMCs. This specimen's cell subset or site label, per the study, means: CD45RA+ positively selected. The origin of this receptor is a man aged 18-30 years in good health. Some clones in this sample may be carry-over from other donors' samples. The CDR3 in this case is CSAGRTYEQYF. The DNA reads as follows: TGCAGCGCGGGACGGACCTACGAGCAGTACTTC.